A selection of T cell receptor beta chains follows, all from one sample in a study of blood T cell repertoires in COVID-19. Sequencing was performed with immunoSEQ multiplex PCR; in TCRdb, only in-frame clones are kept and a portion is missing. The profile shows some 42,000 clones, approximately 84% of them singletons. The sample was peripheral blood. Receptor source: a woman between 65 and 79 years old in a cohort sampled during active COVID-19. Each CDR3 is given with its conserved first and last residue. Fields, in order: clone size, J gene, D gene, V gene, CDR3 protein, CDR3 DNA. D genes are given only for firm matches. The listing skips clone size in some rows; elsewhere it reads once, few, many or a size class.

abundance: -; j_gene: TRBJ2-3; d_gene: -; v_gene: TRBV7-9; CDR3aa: CASSSAQGRTQYF; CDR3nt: TGTGCCAGCAGCTCAGCACAGGGGAGGACGCAGTATTTT
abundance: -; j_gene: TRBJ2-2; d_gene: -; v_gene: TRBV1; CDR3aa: CTSSQDPGQGASWGCHETGELFF; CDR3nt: TGCACCAGCAGCCAAGACCCTGGACAGGGGGCCTCGTGGGGCTGCCATGAGACCGGGGAGCTGTTTTTT
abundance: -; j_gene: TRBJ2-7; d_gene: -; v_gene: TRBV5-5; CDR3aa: CASSLAGRGYEQYF; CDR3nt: TGTGCCAGCAGCTTGGCTGGTAGAGGCTACGAGCAGTACTTC
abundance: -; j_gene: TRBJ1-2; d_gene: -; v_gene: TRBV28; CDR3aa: CASRTGSLSDTYGYTF; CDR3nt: TGTGCCAGCAGGACAGGATCTCTTTCTGACACCTATGGCTACACCTTC
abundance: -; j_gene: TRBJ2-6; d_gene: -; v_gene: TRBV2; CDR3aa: CASSGRGNGANVLTF; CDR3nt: TGTGCCAGCAGTGGCCGGGGAAATGGGGCCAACGTCCTGACTTTC
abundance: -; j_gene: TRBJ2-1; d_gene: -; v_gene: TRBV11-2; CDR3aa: CASSLRGGKFF; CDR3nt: TGTGCCAGCAGCCTAAGGGGGGGGAAGTTCTTC
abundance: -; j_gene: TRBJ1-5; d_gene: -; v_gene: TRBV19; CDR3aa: CASSFRGESNQPQHF; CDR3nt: TGTGCCAGTAGTTTCCGGGGGGAGAGCAATCAGCCCCAGCATTTT
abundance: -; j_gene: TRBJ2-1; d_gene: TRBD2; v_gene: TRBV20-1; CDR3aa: CSASHVAGGNNEQFF; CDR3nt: TGCAGTGCTAGTCACGTAGCGGGAGGGAACAATGAGCAGTTCTTC
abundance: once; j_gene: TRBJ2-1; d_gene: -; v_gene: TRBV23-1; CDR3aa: CASSQPGLFRLYNEQFF; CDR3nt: TGCGCCAGCAGTCAGCCCGGACTTTTTCGACTCTACAATGAGCAGTTCTTC
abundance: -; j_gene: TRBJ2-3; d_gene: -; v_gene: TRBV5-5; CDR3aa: CASSFDDTRPQYF; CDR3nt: TGTGCCAGCAGCTTCGATGACACCCGGCCGCAGTATTTT
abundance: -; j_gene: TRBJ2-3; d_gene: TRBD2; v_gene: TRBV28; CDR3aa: CASSLASGSTDTQYF; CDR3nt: TGTGCCAGCAGTTTGGCTAGCGGAAGCACAGATACGCAGTATTTT
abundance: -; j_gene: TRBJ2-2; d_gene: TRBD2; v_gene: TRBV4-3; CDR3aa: CASSQGFAAGEEGTGELFF; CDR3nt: TGCGCCAGCAGCCAAGGTTTCGCAGCGGGAGAGGAGGGGACCGGGGAGCTGTTTTTT
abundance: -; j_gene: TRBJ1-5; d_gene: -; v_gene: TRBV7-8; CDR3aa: CASSLVRGRDNQPQHF; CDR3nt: TGTGCCAGCAGCTTAGTTCGTGGCAGGGACAATCAGCCCCAGCATTTT
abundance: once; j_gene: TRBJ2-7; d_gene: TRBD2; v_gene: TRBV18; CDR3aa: CASSPGLAGFGNEQYF; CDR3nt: TGTGCCAGCTCACCTGGACTAGCGGGTTTTGGGAACGAGCAGTACTTC
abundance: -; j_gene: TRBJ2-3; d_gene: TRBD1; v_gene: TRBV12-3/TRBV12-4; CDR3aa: CASRADRVDTQYF; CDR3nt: TGTGCCAGCAGGGCTGACAGGGTGGATACGCAGTATTTT
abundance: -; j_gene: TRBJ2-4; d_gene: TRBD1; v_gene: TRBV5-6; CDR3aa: CASSLGQGAAKNIQYF; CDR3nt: TGTGCCAGCAGCTTGGGTCAGGGGGCGGCCAAAAACATTCAGTACTTC
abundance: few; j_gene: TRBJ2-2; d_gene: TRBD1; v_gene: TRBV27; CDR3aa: CASSFSRTGSAGELFF; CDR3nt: TGTGCCAGCAGTTTTTCCCGGACAGGGAGTGCCGGGGAGCTGTTTTTT
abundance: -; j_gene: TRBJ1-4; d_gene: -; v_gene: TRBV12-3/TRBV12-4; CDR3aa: CASSFEEKLFF; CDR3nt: TGTGCCAGCAGTTTTGAGGAAAAACTGTTTTTT
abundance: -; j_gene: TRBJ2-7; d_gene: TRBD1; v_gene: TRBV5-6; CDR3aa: CASSYGQGPFYEQYF; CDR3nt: TGTGCCAGCAGTTACGGACAGGGGCCGTTCTACGAGCAGTACTTC
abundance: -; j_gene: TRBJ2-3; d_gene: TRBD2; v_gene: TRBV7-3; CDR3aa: CASSFSRLAGGTDTQYF; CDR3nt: TGTGCCAGCAGCTTTTCCCGACTAGCGGGAGGTACAGATACGCAGTATTTT
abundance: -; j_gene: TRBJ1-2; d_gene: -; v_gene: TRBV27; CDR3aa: CASSPASGSRGYTF; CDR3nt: TGTGCCAGCAGTCCAGCCTCAGGGTCTCGGGGCTACACCTTC
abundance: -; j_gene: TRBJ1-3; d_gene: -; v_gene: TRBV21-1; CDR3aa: CASSKEVRRNTIYF; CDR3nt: TGTGCCAGCAGCAAGGAGGTTAGGAGAAACACCATATATTTT
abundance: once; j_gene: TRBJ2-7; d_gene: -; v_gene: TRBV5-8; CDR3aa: CASTSLGSGFRSSYEQYF; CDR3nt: TGTGCCAGCACCTCACTTGGGTCGGGATTTCGGTCCTCCTACGAGCAGTACTTC
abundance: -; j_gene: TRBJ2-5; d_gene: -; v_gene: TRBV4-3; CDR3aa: CASSQVGGAGETQYF; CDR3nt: TGCGCCAGCAGCCAAGTCGGTGGTGCGGGAGAGACCCAGTACTTC
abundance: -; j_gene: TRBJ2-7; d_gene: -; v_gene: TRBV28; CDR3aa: CATNGAMHEQYF; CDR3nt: TGTGCCACCAACGGTGCGATGCACGAGCAGTACTTC
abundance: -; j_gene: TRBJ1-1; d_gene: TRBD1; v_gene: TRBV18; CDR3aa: CASSPPGTGGITEAFF; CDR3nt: TGTGCCAGCTCACCACCCGGGACAGGGGGTATCACTGAAGCTTTCTTT
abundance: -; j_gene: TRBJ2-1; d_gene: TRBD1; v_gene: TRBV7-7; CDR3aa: CASSTDRGTYNEQFF; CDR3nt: TGTGCTAGCAGCACTGACAGGGGGACCTACAATGAGCAGTTCTTC
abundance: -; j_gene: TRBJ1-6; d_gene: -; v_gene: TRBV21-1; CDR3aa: CASSRRQGVGSPLHF; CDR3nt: TGTGCCAGCAGCAGACGACAGGGAGTCGGCTCACCCCTCCACTTT
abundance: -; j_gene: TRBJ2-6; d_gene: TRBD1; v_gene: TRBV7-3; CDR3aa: CASSPQTTGGFGANVLTF; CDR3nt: TGTGCCAGCAGCCCCCAGACGACAGGGGGCTTCGGGGCCAACGTCCTGACTTTC